The 30 T cell receptor beta chains below come from one sample, sequenced in a study of cytotoxic CD8 clonotypes in ibrutinib-treated CLL (dated by TCRdb to the early 2020s). Libraries came from the immunoSEQ multiplex PCR assay. TCRdb obtained this table from immuneACCESS and retained in-frame rearrangements with V and J assigned. These tables miss some clones; where compared with another copy, unresolved V genes account for less than half of the shortfall, and the remainder is unexplained. This sample has 110,000 to 150,000 clones in its table, and roughly 76% of those were observed once. Together, the top ten hold approximately 5.1% of the sample. The time point label here, explained by the study, means: around 25 months on ibrutinib. Sequencing used PBMCs, obtained after 24 months of ibrutinib treatment. All receptors derive from a human donor with chronic lymphocytic leukemia.

Only one count was recorded for this clone. The genes are TRBV19 and TRBJ2-5; 9 nucleotides align to TRBD2. CDR3 length: 18 residues. Germline CDR1 is LNHDA and CDR2 is SQIVND (reference sequence). V dropped 6 bases and J dropped 5; count of bases not matched to a gene: 19. CDR3 residues: CASSPGVAGVSVSETQYF. The DNA of the CDR3 is TGTGCCAGTAGCCCCGGGGTAGCGGGGGTTTCGGTGTCGGAGACCCAGTACTTC.

This CDR3 is CASSPSGPAYEQYF. The CDR3 DNA is TGTGCCAGCAGCCCCAGCGGGCCCGCCTACGAGCAGTACTTC. This sequence joins TRBV9 and TRBJ2-7; tentatively, D is TRBD2 (6 bases). The CDR3 consists of 14 residues. Trimming left V 4 bases short and J 2 bases short, with 13 bases between. Germline assignment: CDR1 SGDLS and CDR2 YYNGEE.

The rearrangement uses TRBV19 and TRBJ1-3; possibly TRBD1 for D (5 bases). Trimming removed 4 bases from V and 0 bases from J, with 13 bases in between. The length of the CDR3 is 16 residues. Germline V gene sequence: CDR1 LNHDA, CDR2 SQIVND (reference sequence). CDR3 in amino acids: CASSRGRGDSGNTIYF. The CDR3, as DNA: TGTGCCAGTAGTAGGGGCCGGGGTGACTCTGGAAACACCATATATTTT.

The chain joins TRBV9 to TRBJ2-1; 9 nucleotides line up with TRBD2. The CDR3 is made up of 17 amino acids. V lost 3 bases to trimming and J lost 2 bases; unmatched junction nucleotides: 9. CDR1 is SGDLS and CDR2 is YYNGEE in the germline V gene. CDR3 sequence: CASSAGPPSGTYNEQFF. Here the CDR3 DNA reads TGTGCCAGCAGCGCAGGGCCTCCTAGCGGGACCTACAATGAGCAGTTCTTC.

J is TRBJ1-2 and V is TRBV30; no clear D gene. The V and J ends lost 0 bases and 7 bases respectively, with 9 bases between them. The CDR3 runs to 12 residues. CDR1 and CDR2 (germline): GTSNPN, SVGIG (reference sequence). CDR3: CAWSVSQPGYTF. In DNA form, the CDR3 reads TGTGCCTGGAGTGTATCGCAGCCTGGCTACACCTTC.

This clone was counted between two and nine times. This rearrangement joins TRBV6-4 to TRBJ1-1, with no clear D. Germline V gene lookup returns CDR1 MRHNA and CDR2 SNTAGT. The CDR3 covers 13 residues. The V end was cut by 3 bases, the J end by 1 base, with 6 bases between. As DNA, the CDR3 is TGTGCCAGCAGTGAAGCAGAGAACACTGAAGCTTTCTTT. Residues: CASSEAENTEAFF.

V usage is TRBV18 and J usage is TRBJ1-6, with no clear D. V lost 4 bases, J lost 8 bases, and 9 bases lay in between. Germline loops: CDR1 KGHSH, CDR2 LQKENI. This CDR3 region has 13 residues. The chain's CDR3 is CASSQIEDSPLHF. DNA of the CDR3: TGTGCCAGCTCACAGATAGAGGATTCACCCCTCCACTTT.

The chain recombines TRBV5-6 with TRBJ2-7; TRBD1 aligns across 7 bases. Germline V gene lookup returns CDR1 SGHDT and CDR2 YYEEEE. V trimming: 2 bases; J trimming: 4 bases; junction bases outside the gene matches: 12. The CDR3 covers 16 residues. The DNA for the CDR3 is TGTGCCAGCAGCTTCGGATACAGGGGTGGGGGTTACGAGCAGTACTTC. Protein sequence: CASSFGYRGGGYEQYF.

The V call is TRBV11-2, the J call TRBJ2-3; 14 bases match TRBD2. This CDR3 spans 18 amino acids. J lost 3 bases, V lost 5 bases, and 10 bases had no gene match. Germline CDR1 is SGHAT and CDR2 is FQNNGV. The CDR3 region is CASSPRARLAGGTDTQYF. CDR3 sequence (DNA): TGTGCCAGCAGCCCCCGGGCCAGACTAGCGGGGGGGACAGATACGCAGTATTTT. The full variable domain, its missing parts supplied by reference TRBV11-2 and TRBJ2-3, is EAGVAQSPRYKIIEKRQSVAFWCNPISGHATLYWYQQILGQGPKLLIQFQNNGVVDDSQLPKDRFSAERLKGVDSTLKIQPAKLEDSAVYLCASSPRARLAGGTDTQYFGPGTRLTVL.

This chain connects TRBV5-1 to TRBJ2-3; 7 bases line up with TRBD1. V was clipped by 2 bases and J by 0 bases; unmatched bases: 0. This CDR3 comprises 14 residues. In germline, CDR1 is SGHRS, CDR2 YFSETQ. The CDR3 bases are TGCGCCAGCAGCTTACAGGGGAGCACAGATACGCAGTATTTT. Its translation: CASSLQGSTDTQYF.

The chain carries TRBV5-1 and TRBJ2-1; D unresolved. Germline V gene data show CDR1 as SGHRS and CDR2 as YFSETQ. This CDR3 spans 13 amino acids. The germline V and J ends were trimmed by 4 bases and 2 bases, with 7 bases remaining between them. The CDR3 DNA follows: TGCGCCAGCAGCCTCGGAACCTACAATGAGCAGTTCTTC. This encodes CASSLGTYNEQFF.

The V and J genes are TRBV6-5 and TRBJ2-7, with D hard to call. The V gene lost 5 bases and the J gene lost 2 bases, with 16 bases spanning the gap. CDR3 length equals 15 residues. Germline lookup yields CDR1 MNHEY and CDR2 SVGAGI. CDR3 bases: TGTGCCAGCAGTCCCTGGGGTGGTGGGACCTACGAGCAGTACTTC. It is translated as CASSPWGGGTYEQYF.

The chain uses TRBV28 and TRBJ1-2; 12 bases fit TRBD1. This CDR3 has 16 amino acids. Germline V gene data show CDR1 as MDHEN and CDR2 as SYDVKM. V lost 0 bases and J lost 7; bases outside the gene matches: 6. The CDR3 sequence: CASSLWGQGAQGGYTF. The CDR3 bases are TGTGCCAGCAGTTTATGGGGACAGGGGGCGCAGGGTGGCTACACCTTC.

V and J are TRBV30 and TRBJ2-1; D ambiguous. Germline CDR1 GTSNPN, CDR2 SVGIG (reference sequence). V lost 2 bases, J lost 9 bases, and 11 bases lay in between. The CDR3 has 12 amino acids. The CDR3, as DNA: TGTGCCTGGAGTCCCCGTCCGGGTGAGCAGTTCTTC. Translating it yields CAWSPRPGEQFF.

The J gene is TRBJ2-1, the V gene TRBV14, with D perhaps TRBD1 (5 bases). The CDR3 is 14 residues long. The germline gives CDR1 SGHDN, CDR2 FVKESK. The V end lost 0 bases, the J end lost 5 bases, and 8 bases lay between the germline ends. CDR3 sequence (DNA): TGTGCCAGCAGCCAAGACTGGGGCGACAATGAGCAGTTCTTC. This gives the protein CASSQDWGDNEQFF.

This clone is classed as medium-sized (0.01 to 0.1%). The V gene is TRBV19, the J gene TRBJ2-6, with D possibly TRBD2 on 6 matching bases. V was shortened by 7 bases and J by 2 bases, with 12 bases between the two germline ends. Germline-derived CDR1 and CDR2 are LNHDA and SQIVND (reference sequence). The CDR3 consists of 15 residues. The CDR3 here is CASIPGEAGANVLTF. Written as DNA, the CDR3 is TGTGCCAGTATACCCGGGGAGGCTGGGGCCAACGTCCTGACTTTC.

In this sample, this clone turned up once. The CDR3 DNA reads TGCAGCGTTGGTAACCCCTCTGGGGCCAACGTCCTGACTTTC. It encodes CSVGNPSGANVLTF. The V and J genes are TRBV29-1 and TRBJ2-6; D is unclear. The CDR3 extends over 14 amino acids. The V gene's germline CDR1 is SQVTM and CDR2 ANQGSEA. V lost 4 bases, J lost 0 bases, and 7 bases lay in between.

This clone was observed a single time. The chain uses TRBV2 and TRBJ2-6; D call uncertain. V was shortened by 3 bases and J by 0 bases, with 12 bases between the two germline ends. The length of the CDR3 is 17 residues. The V gene's germline CDR1 is SNHLY and CDR2 FYNNEI. The CDR3 spells CASSDLSPASGANVLTF. The CDR3 nucleotides read TGTGCCAGCAGTGACCTGTCCCCAGCCTCTGGGGCCAACGTCCTGACTTTC.

The chain employs TRBV5-4 and TRBJ2-3; tentatively, D is TRBD1 (5 bases). The germline V gene encodes CDR1 SGHNT and CDR2 YYREEE (reference sequence). The V and J ends lost 0 bases and 2 bases respectively, with 10 bases between them. CDR3 length: 15 residues. CDR3 bases: TGTGCCAGCAGCTTGGACGTAGGGGACACAGATACGCAGTATTTT. Protein sequence: CASSLDVGDTDTQYF.

This clone showed up just a few times. The V and J genes are TRBV6-5 and TRBJ2-2, with 11 bases matching TRBD1. The length of the CDR3 is 15 residues. The germline V gene has CDR1 MNHEY and CDR2 SVGAGI. V trimming: 6 bases; J trimming: 3 bases; junction bases outside the gene matches: 3. Here the CDR3 DNA reads TGTGCCAGCAGGTCGGGACAGGGGGACACCGGGGAGCTGTTTTTT. The encoded protein is CASRSGQGDTGELFF.

This chain connects TRBV5-1 to TRBJ1-1; D might be TRBD1 (5 bases). The CDR3 has 15 residues. CDR1 is SGHRS and CDR2 is YFSETQ in the germline V gene. V was clipped by 4 bases and J by 1 base, with 14 bases between them. The CDR3 region has the DNA TGCGCCAGCAGCGACCGGACCGGGGGGAACACTGAAGCTTTCTTT. Its protein is CASSDRTGGNTEAFF.

This clone occurred many times. The rearrangement uses TRBV19 and TRBJ2-6; 8 bases are shared with TRBD1. The CDR3 sequence is 13 residues long. V lost 4 bases, J lost 11 bases, and 4 bases stayed unmatched. Germline CDR1 reads LNHDA; CDR2 reads SQIVND (reference sequence). The CDR3 here is CASSRGQVDVLTF. The CDR3 nucleotides are TGTGCCAGTAGTAGGGGACAGGTCGACGTCCTGACTTTC.

The genes are TRBV6-5 and TRBJ2-3; tentatively, D is TRBD1 or TRBD2 (5 bases each). Trimming left V 4 bases short and J 4 bases short, with 12 bases between. The CDR3 spans 14 residues. Germline CDR1 reads MNHEY; CDR2 reads SVGAGI. The CDR3 reads CASSWGSHADTQYF. The DNA of the CDR3 is TGTGCCAGCAGTTGGGGGTCCCACGCAGATACGCAGTATTTT.

The genes are TRBV7-9 and TRBJ2-3; maybe TRBD2 (5 bases). The CDR3 totals 10 residues. Trimming removed 11 bases at V and 6 bases at J, with 9 bases between. CDR1 and CDR2 (germline): SEHNR, FQNEAQ (reference sequence). CDR3 nucleotides: TGTGCCGTGTCGGGGGATACGCAGTATTTT. It yields the protein CAVSGDTQYF.

The chain is built from TRBV10-3 and TRBJ2-6; D remains ambiguous. Trimming took off 0 bases at V and 4 bases at J, with 16 bases between the two ends. The CDR3 totals 18 residues. Germline V gene sequence: CDR1 ENHRY, CDR2 SYGVKD. CDR3 loop: CAISESLSVALGANVLTF. The CDR3 DNA reads TGTGCCATCAGTGAGTCTTTGTCCGTAGCTCTCGGGGCCAACGTCCTGACTTTC.

The V gene is TRBV7-3, the J gene TRBJ2-5; the match to TRBD1 covers 7 bases. The germline V gene has CDR1 SGHTA and CDR2 FQGTGA. The V segment lost 7 bases and the J segment 6 bases; nucleotides outside the gene matches: 5. CDR3 length equals 12 residues. For the CDR3, the DNA is TGTGCCAGCACCAGGGACAGACAGACCCAGTACTTC. Protein: CASTRDRQTQYF.

This chain joins TRBV9 and TRBJ2-2; tentatively, D is TRBD1 (7 bases). V was shortened by 2 bases and J by 4 bases, with 15 bases between the two germline ends. Germline lookup yields CDR1 SGDLS and CDR2 YYNGEE. This CDR3 has 16 amino acids. The CDR3 loop is CASSVGGTVGTGELFF. Written as DNA, the CDR3 is TGTGCCAGCAGCGTTGGCGGGACAGTTGGCACCGGGGAGCTGTTTTTT.

This rearrangement joins TRBV7-9 to TRBJ2-7, with TRBD1 as a possible D gene (5 bases). The CDR3 runs to 12 residues. Trimming took off 5 bases at V and 8 bases at J, with 13 bases between the two ends. Germline CDR1 and CDR2: SEHNR and FQNEAQ (reference sequence). DNA of the CDR3: TGTGCCAGCAGCCCTGAAGGGGCTCAGCAGTACTTC. Translation gives CASSPEGAQQYF.

Only a few counts were recorded for this clone. The chain has TRBV29-1 and TRBJ2-5; 7 nucleotides line up with TRBD2. The CDR3 spans 12 residues. Germline V gives CDR1 SQVTM, CDR2 ANQGSEA. The trim removed 4 bases at V and 5 bases at J, leaving 4 bases unmatched. The CDR3 spells CSVVRGRETQYF. As DNA, the CDR3 is TGCAGCGTTGTGCGGGGGAGGGAGACCCAGTACTTC.

This clone showed up just once. The J gene is TRBJ1-3, the V gene TRBV30; tentative D call: TRBD1 (5 bases). CDR1 GTSNPN and CDR2 SVGIG come from the germline V gene (reference sequence). Trimming pared 0 bases from V and 2 bases from J, leaving 11 bases between. This CDR3 comprises 15 residues. In DNA form, the CDR3 reads TGTGCCTGGAGTGTTTCCCCGGGGCCTGGAAACACCATATATTTT. As protein: CAWSVSPGPGNTIYF.